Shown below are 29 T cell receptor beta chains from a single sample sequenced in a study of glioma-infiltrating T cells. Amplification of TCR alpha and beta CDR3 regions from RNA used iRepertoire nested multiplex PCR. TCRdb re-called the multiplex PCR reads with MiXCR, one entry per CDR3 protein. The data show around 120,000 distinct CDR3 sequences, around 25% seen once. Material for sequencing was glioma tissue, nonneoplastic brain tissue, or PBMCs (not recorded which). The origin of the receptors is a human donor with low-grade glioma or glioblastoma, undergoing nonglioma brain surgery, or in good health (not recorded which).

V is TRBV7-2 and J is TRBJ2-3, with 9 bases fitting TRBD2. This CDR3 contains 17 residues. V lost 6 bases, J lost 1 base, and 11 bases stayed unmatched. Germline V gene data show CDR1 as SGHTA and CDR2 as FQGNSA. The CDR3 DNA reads TGTGCCAGCAGGGCAGGGCTAGCGGGGTCCCGCACAGATACGCAGTATTTT. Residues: CASRAGLAGSRTDTQYF.

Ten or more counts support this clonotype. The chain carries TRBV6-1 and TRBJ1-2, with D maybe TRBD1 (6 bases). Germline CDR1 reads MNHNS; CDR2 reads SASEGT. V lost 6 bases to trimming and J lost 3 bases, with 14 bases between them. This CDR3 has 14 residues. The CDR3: CASRAGGKDYGYTF. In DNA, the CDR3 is TGTGCCAGCAGGGCGGGGGGCAAGGACTATGGCTACACCTTC.

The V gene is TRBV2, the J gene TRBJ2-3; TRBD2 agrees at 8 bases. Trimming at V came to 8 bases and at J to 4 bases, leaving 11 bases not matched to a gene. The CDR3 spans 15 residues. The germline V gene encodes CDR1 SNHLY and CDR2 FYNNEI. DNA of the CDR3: TGTGCCAGCCCCGACGGGGGGGGCGAGGCAGATACGCAGTATTTT. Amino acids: CASPDGGGEADTQYF.

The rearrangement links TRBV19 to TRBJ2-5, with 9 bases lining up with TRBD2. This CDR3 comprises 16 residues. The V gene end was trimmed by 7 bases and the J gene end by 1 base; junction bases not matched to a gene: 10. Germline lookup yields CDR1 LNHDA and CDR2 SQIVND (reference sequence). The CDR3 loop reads CASIPGGSGGQETQYF. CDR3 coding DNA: TGTGCCAGTATACCAGGAGGTAGCGGGGGCCAAGAGACCCAGTACTTC.

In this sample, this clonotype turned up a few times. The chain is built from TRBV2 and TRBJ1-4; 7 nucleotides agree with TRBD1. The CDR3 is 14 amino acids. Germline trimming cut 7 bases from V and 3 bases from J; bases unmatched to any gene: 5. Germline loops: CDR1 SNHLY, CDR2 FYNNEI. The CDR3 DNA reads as TGTGCCAGCAAAAAGGGGGCACCTAATGAAAAACTGTTTTTT. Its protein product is CASKKGAPNEKLFF.

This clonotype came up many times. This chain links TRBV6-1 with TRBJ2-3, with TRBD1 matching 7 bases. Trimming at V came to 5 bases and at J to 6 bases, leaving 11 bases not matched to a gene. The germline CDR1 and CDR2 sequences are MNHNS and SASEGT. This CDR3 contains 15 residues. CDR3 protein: CASSSTGAPWDTQYF. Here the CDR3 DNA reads TGTGCCAGCAGTTCCACAGGGGCCCCCTGGGATACGCAGTATTTT.

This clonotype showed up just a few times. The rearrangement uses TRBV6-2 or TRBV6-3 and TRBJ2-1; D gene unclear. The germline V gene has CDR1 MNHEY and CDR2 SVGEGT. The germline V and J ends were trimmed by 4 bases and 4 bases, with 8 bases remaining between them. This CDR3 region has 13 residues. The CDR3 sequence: CASSSEAYNEQFF. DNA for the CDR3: TGTGCCAGCAGTTCTGAGGCATACAATGAGCAGTTCTTC.

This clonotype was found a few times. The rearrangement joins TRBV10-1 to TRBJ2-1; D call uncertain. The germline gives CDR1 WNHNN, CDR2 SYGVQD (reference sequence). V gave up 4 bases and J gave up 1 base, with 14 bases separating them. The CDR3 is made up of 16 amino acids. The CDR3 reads CASSVMAHGSYNEQFF. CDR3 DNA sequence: TGCGCCAGCAGTGTAATGGCGCACGGTTCCTACAATGAGCAGTTCTTC.

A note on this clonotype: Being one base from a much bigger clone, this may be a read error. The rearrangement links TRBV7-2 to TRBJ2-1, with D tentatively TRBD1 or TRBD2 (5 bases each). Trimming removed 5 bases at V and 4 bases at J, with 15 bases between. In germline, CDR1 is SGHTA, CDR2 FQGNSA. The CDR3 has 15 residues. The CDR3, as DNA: TGTGCCAGCAGCCCCTCCGGGACCAAGTACAATGAGCAGTTCTTC. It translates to CASSPSGTKYNEQFF.

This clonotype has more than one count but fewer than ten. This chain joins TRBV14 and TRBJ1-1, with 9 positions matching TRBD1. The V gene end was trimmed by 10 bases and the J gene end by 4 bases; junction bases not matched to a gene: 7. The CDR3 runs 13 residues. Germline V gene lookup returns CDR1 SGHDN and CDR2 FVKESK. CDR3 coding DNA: TGTGCCATCTCGGACAGGGGAGGCACTGAAGCTTTCTTT. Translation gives CAISDRGGTEAFF.

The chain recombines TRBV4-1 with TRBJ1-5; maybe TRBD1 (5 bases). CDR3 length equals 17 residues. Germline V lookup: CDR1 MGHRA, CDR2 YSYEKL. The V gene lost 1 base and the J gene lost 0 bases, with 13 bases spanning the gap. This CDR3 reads CASSQGATAYSNQPQHF. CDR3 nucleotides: TGCGCCAGCAGCCAAGGTGCGACAGCATATAGCAATCAGCCCCAGCATTTT.

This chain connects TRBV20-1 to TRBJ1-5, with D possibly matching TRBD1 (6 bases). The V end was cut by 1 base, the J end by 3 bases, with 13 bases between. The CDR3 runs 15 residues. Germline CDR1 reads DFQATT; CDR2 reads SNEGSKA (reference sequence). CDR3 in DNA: TGCAGTGCTAGAGTCGGTGGGGGCCTCAATCAGCCCCAGCATTTT. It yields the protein CSARVGGGLNQPQHF.

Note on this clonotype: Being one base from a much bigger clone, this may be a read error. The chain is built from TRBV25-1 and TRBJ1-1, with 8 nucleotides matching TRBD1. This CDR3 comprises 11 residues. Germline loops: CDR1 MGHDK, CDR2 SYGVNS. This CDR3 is CACRTGPEAFF. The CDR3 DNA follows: TGTGCCTGCAGGACAGGGCCGGAAGCTTTCTTT. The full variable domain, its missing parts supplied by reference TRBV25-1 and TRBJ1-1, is EADIYQTPRYLVIGTGKKITLECSQTMGHDKMYWYQQDPGMELHLIHYSYGVNSTEKGDLSSESTVSRIRTEHFPLTLESARPSHTSQYLCACRTGPEAFFGQGTRLTVV.

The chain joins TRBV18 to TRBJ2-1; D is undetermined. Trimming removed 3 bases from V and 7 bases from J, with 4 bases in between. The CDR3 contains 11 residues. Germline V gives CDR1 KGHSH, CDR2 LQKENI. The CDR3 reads CASSPRNEQFF. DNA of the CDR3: TGTGCCAGCTCACCGCGGAATGAGCAGTTCTTC.

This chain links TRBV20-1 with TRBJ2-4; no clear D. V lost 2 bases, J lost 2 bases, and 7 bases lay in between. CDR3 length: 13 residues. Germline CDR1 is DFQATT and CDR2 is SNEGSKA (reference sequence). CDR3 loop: CSARPGPKNIQYF. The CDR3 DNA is TGCAGTGCTAGACCGGGCCCCAAAAACATTCAGTACTTC.

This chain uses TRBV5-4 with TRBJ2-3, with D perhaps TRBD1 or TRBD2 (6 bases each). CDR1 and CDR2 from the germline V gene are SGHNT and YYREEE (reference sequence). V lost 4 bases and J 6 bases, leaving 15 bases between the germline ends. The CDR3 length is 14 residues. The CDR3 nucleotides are TGTGCCAGCAGCGGGGGGACACTATGGGATACGCAGTATTTT. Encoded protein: CASSGGTLWDTQYF.

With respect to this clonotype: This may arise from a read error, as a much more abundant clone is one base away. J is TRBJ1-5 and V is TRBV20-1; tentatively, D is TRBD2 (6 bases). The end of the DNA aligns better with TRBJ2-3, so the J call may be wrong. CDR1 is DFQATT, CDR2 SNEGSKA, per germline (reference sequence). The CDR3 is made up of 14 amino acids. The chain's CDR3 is CSAREGSSNQPQYF. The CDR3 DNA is TGCAGTGCTAGGGAGGGGTCTAGCAATCAGCCCCAGTATTTT.

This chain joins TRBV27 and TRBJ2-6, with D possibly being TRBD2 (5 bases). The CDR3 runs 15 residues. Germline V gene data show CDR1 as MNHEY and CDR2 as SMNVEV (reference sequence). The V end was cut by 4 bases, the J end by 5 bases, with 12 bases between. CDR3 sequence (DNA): TGTGCCAGCAGTTATAGGGAGTCTTGGGCCAACGTCCTGACTTTC. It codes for CASSYRESWANVLTF.

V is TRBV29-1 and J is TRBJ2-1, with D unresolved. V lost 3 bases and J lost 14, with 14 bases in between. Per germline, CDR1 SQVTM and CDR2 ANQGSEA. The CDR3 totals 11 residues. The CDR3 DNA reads TGCAGCGTTGATTCCGGCGGAGAGGAGTTCTTC. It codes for CSVDSGGEEFF.

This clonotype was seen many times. CDR3 nucleotide sequence: TGTGCCAGCAGTAAACGGCCGGCGGGATCAGATACGCAGTATTTT. Translating it yields CASSKRPAGSDTQYF. V usage is TRBV28 and J usage is TRBJ2-3, with a possible D match to TRBD2 (6 bases). Between the trimmed V and J ends, which lost 5 bases and 4 bases, there was a span of 16 bases. CDR1 and CDR2 from the germline V gene are MDHEN and SYDVKM. This CDR3 has 15 amino acids.

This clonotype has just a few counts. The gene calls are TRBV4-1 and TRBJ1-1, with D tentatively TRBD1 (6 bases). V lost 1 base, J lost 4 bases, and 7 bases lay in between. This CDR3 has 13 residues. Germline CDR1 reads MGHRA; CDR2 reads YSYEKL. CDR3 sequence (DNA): TGCGCCAGCAGCCAAGCGGGGGCCACTGAAGCTTTCTTT. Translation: CASSQAGATEAFF.

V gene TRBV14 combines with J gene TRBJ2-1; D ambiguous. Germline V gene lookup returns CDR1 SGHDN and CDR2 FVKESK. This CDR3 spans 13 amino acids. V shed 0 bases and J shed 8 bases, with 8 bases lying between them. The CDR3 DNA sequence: TGTGCCAGCAGCCAAGAATTGGTCGATGAGCAGTTCTTC. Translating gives CASSQELVDEQFF.

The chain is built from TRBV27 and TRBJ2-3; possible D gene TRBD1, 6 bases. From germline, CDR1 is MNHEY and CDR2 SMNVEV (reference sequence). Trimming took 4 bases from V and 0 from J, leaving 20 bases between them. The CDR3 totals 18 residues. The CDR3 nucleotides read TGTGCCAGCAGTTCCTTCCGTCTACAGGGCCGGAGCACAGATACGCAGTATTTT. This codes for CASSSFRLQGRSTDTQYF.

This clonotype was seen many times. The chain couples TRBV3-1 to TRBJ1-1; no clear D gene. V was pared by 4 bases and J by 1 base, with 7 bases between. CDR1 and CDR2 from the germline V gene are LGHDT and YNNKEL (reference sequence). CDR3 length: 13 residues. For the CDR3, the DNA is TGTGCCAGCAGCCCCTGGGCGAACACTGAAGCTTTCTTT. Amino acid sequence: CASSPWANTEAFF.

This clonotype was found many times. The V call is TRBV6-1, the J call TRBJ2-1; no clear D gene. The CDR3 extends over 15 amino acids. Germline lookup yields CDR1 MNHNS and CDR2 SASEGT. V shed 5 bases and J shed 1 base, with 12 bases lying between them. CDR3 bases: TGTGCCAGCAGTTTATCCCCCCAATCCTACAATGAGCAGTTCTTC. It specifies CASSLSPQSYNEQFF.

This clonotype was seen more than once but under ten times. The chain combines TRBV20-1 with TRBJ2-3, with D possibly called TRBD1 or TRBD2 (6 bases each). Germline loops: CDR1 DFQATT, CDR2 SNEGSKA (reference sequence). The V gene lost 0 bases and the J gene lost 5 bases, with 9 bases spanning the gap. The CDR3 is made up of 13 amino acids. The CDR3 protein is CSAREGGLDTQYF. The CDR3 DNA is TGCAGTGCTAGAGAAGGGGGGTTAGATACGCAGTATTTT.

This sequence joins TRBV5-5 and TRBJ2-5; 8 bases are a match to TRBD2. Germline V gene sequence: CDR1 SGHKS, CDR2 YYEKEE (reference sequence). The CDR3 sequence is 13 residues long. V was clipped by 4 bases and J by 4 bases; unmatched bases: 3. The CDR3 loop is CASSGGLGETQYF. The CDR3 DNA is TGTGCCAGCAGCGGGGGACTAGGAGAGACCCAGTACTTC. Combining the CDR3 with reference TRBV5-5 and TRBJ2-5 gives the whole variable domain DAGVTQSPTHLIKTRGQQVTLRCSPISGHKSVSWYQQVLGQGPQFIFQYYEKEERGRGNFPDRFSARQFPNYSSELNVNALLLGDSALYLCASSGGLGETQYFGPGTRLLVL.

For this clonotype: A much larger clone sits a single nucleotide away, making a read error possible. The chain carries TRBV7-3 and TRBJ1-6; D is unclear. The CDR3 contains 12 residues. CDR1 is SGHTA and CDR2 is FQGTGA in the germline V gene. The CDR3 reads CAGSLPGSPLHF. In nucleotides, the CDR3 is TGTGCCGGCAGCTTACCGGGCTCACCCCTCCACTTT. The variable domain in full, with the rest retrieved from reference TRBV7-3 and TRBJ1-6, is GAGVSQTPSNKVTEKGKYVELRCDPISGHTALYWYRQSLGQGPEFLIYFQGTGAADDSGLPNDRFFAVRPEGSVSTLKIQRTERGDSAVYLCAGSLPGSPLHFGNGTRLTVT.

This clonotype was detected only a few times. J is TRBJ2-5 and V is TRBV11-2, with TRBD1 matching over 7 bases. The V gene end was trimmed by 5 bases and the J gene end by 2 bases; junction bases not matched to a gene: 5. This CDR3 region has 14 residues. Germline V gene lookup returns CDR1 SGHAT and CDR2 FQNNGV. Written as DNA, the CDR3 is TGTGCCAGCAGCCCACCGGGACAGCAAGAGACCCAGTACTTC. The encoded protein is CASSPPGQQETQYF.